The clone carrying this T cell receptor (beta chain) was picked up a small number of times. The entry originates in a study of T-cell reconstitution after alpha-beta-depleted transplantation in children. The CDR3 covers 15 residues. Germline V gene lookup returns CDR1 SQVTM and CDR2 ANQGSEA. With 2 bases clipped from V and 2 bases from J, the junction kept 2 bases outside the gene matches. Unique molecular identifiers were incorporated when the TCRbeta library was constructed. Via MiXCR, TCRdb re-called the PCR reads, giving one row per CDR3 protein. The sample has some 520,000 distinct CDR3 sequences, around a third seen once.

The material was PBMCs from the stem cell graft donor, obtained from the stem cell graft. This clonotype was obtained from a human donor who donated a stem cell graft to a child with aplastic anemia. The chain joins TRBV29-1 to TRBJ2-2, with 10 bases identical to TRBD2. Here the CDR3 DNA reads TGCAGCGTTGAACTAGCGGGAGATAACACCGGGGAGCTGTTTTTT. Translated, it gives CSVELAGDNTGELFF.